What follows are 6 T cell receptor beta chains derived from one specimen sequenced in a study of shared clonotypes between healthy human individuals. Repertoires were generated with immunoSEQ multiplex PCR, while TCRdb's copy carries only in-frame clones and drops some. The table shows some 1 million clones, with about 75% occurring only once. Material for sequencing was memory CD4+ T cells sorted from blood. The subset is: CD45RA-negative fraction. The receptors were sampled from a man younger than 30 in good health.

Comment on this clone: The junction shows a germline mismatch at one end, possibly a read error. The V and J genes are TRBV30 and TRBJ1-6; TRBD1 might be the D (6 bases). This CDR3 is built from 16 residues. Per the germline V gene, CDR1 is GTSNPN and CDR2 is SVGIG (reference sequence). The chain's CDR3 is CAWSVSAAGTYSPLRF. The CDR3 bases are TGTGCCTGGAGTGTCTCGGCGGCAGGGACATATTCACCCCTCCGCTTT.

This clone was seen a few times. The chain recombines TRBV10-1 with TRBJ1-1, with TRBD1 as a possible D gene (5 bases). There are 14 residues in the CDR3. The germline V and J ends were trimmed by 2 bases and 4 bases, with 11 bases remaining between them. Germline V gene lookup returns CDR1 WNHNN and CDR2 SYGVQD (reference sequence). DNA for the CDR3: TGCGCCAGCAGTGAGCGGACCGGGGGCACTGAAGCTTTCTTT. This sequence encodes CASSERTGGTEAFF.

The chain is built from TRBV15 and TRBJ1-4; D remains ambiguous. Germline V gene lookup returns CDR1 LNHNV and CDR2 YYDKDF (reference sequence). Trimming shortened V by 3 bases and J by 7 bases, and 9 bases separated the two germline ends. The CDR3 has 13 amino acids. In nucleotides, the CDR3 is TGTGCCACCAGCAGGAACTGGGCTGAAAAACTGTTTTTT. Translation: CATSRNWAEKLFF.

This clone has only one observation. The chain couples TRBV19 to TRBJ1-5; the D gene is possibly TRBD1 (6 bases). The CDR3 is made up of 15 amino acids. V lost 5 bases and J lost 0, with 11 bases in between. From germline, CDR1 is LNHDA and CDR2 SQIVND (reference sequence). CDR3 DNA: TGTGCCAGTAGTCAGGGGATTTCTAGCAATCAGCCCCAGCATTTT. Translated, it gives CASSQGISSNQPQHF.

This clone was found once. This chain joins TRBV5-1 and TRBJ2-6, with a weak D call TRBD1 (6 bases). Between the trimmed V and J ends, which lost 0 bases and 1 base, there was a span of 8 bases. The germline V gene encodes CDR1 SGHRS and CDR2 YFSETQ. This CDR3 has 16 amino acids. CDR3 in DNA: TGCGCCAGCAGCTTGGGAGACAGGTCTGGGGCCAACGTCCTGACTTTC. Translated, it gives CASSLGDRSGANVLTF.

This chain links TRBV6-1 with TRBJ2-5; no definite D call. The ends were cut back, 1 base at V and 5 bases at J, with 14 bases in the middle. Germline V CDR1 and CDR2: MNHNS, SASEGT. This CDR3 is 15 amino acids long. Here the CDR3 DNA reads TGTGCCAGCAGTGAAGGTGGTGCTGCTGCGGAGACCCAGTACTTC. Amino acids: CASSEGGAAAETQYF.